The clone carrying this T cell receptor beta chain has a count of ten or more. V was trimmed by 4 bases and J by 3 bases, leaving 9 bases between them. The CDR3 runs 13 residues. The germline V gene has CDR1 LGHDT and CDR2 YNNKEL (reference sequence). TCRdb ran MiXCR on the RT-PCR reads and lists one entry per CDR3 protein. Of about 680,000 distinct CDR3 sequences in the sample, more than 13% were seen once. The chain employs TRBV3-1 and TRBJ2-5, with D perhaps being TRBD1 or TRBD2 (5 bases each). Input material: memory CD4+ T cells from blood. This clonotype originated in a female donor in good health, serving as a healthy control. In DNA form, the CDR3 reads TGTGCCAGCAGCCGGGGGAAGAAAGAGACCCAGTACTTC. This codes for CASSRGKKETQYF.